The 29 T cell receptor beta chains listed next were all sequenced from one sample in a study of Tregs in tolerant kidney transplant recipients. TCRdb's copy holds only in-frame clones and misses some; the assay was immunoSEQ multiplex PCR. The sample table sets out fewer than 3,000 clones. Recipient PBMCs carried a CFSE label and met irradiated graft donor PBMCs for approximately six days before FACS sorting. For these TCRs, the target antigens are not known. Here the sequenced sample was CD8+ T cells from blood cultured with allogeneic cells, taken before the transplant. These receptors were collected from a human patient who received a combined kidney and bone marrow transplant.

As regards this clone: The read stops 3 residues short of the end of the CDR3; the missing end is completed from the germline J gene. The genes are TRBV2 and TRBJ1-1, with 12 nucleotides matching TRBD1. Germline V gene data show CDR1 as SNHLY and CDR2 as FYNNEI. The CDR3 covers 14 residues. The covered CDR3 bases are TGTGCCAGCAGTGAAAAGGGACAGGGGGCGAAG. Amino acid sequence: CASSEKGQGAK. The whole CDR3 sequence reads CASSEKGQGAKAFF.

Worth noting for this clone: The observed sequence ends 3 residues before the CDR3 terminus, with the missing tail filled in from the germline J gene. V gene TRBV4-1 combines with J gene TRBJ1-2, with D perhaps TRBD1 (6 bases). The V and J ends lost 3 bases and 4 bases respectively, with 18 bases between them. This CDR3 comprises 16 residues. Germline V gene lookup returns CDR1 MGHRA and CDR2 YSYEKL. The CDR3 DNA, read in part, is TGCGCCAGCAGCCAGGTTACAGGGCCAGGAATCTATGGC. Protein sequence: CASSQVTGPGIYG. The full CDR3 reads CASSQVTGPGIYGYTF.

As concerns this clone: The CDR3 end lies 3 residues beyond the end of the read and is filled in from the germline J gene. This chain links TRBV3-1 (or the pseudogene TRBV3-2) with TRBJ2-5; 8 bases align to TRBD2. The germline V gene encodes CDR1 LGHDT and CDR2 YNNKEL (reference sequence). Losses at the gene ends were 5 bases for V and 2 bases for J; bases not matched to a gene: 13. CDR3 length: 17 residues. This CDR3 is CASSAPGSGKIQETQYF. Incomplete CDR3 DNA: TGTGCCAGCAGCGCCCCGGGTAGCGGGAAGATACAAGAGACC.

Remarks on this clone: The read ends 3 residues before the CDR3 terminus; that terminus is restored from the germline J gene. The genes are TRBV11-2 and TRBJ2-3; a weak D match, TRBD2 (5 bases). CDR3 length: 15 residues. Germline V gene sequence: CDR1 SGHAT, CDR2 FQNNGV. V lost 2 bases, J lost 5 bases, and 14 bases lay in between. CDR3 DNA (partial): TGTGCCAGCAGCTTATCGGCGGGTCAGGTAGATACG. Translating gives CASSLSAGQVDT. The CDR3 as a whole reads CASSLSAGQVDTQYF. Complete variable domain (other parts from reference TRBV11-2 and TRBJ2-3): EAGVAQSPRYKIIEKRQSVAFWCNPISGHATLYWYQQILGQGPKLLIQFQNNGVVDDSQLPKDRFSAERLKGVDSTLKIQPAKLEDSAVYLCASSLSAGQVDTQYFGPGTRLTVL.

This clone is called large based on its frequency. The read falls 3 residues short of the CDR3 end, and the missing part is taken from the germline J gene. This rearrangement joins TRBV9 to TRBJ2-4, with D perhaps TRBD2 (5 bases). V was clipped by 2 bases and J by 5 bases, with 14 bases between them. The CDR3 runs 15 residues. CDR1 SGDLS and CDR2 YYNGEE come from the germline V gene. Partial CDR3 DNA: TGTGCCAGCAGCGTGAGCGGACTGGTTGAAAACATT. Translation: CASSVSGLVENI. The full CDR3 reads CASSVSGLVENIQYF.

This clone is deemed medium-sized by its frequency. The CDR3 bases that were read are TGTGCCAGCAGCTTAGGGGCAGGGGCTGGAGAGACC. Amino acids: CASSLGAGAGET. The whole CDR3 sequence reads CASSLGAGAGETQYF. V is TRBV11-2 and J is TRBJ2-5, with D maybe TRBD1 (6 bases). The missing CDR3 end, 3 residues past where the read stops, is filled in from the germline J gene. This CDR3 region has 15 residues. Germline V gives CDR1 SGHAT, CDR2 FQNNGV. V gave up 1 base and J gave up 4 bases, with 13 bases separating them.

This clone is labeled medium-sized (0.01 to 0.1%) based on frequency. The read ends 3 residues shy of where the CDR3 ends; the end is completed using the germline J gene. This chain joins TRBV13 and TRBJ2-7; 11 nucleotides match TRBD2. The length of the CDR3 is 13 residues. Looked up from germline, CDR1 is PRHDT and CDR2 is FYEKMQ (reference sequence). Trimming cost V 5 bases and J 6 bases; bases outside gene matches: 3. The sequenced CDR3 bases are TGTGCCAGCAGCACCGGGACTAGCGGCGAG. It codes for CASSTGTSGE. The whole CDR3 is CASSTGTSGEQYF.

Judged by frequency, this clone is medium-sized (0.01 to 0.1%). The sequence runs out 3 residues before the end of the CDR3; the remainder is reconstructed from the germline J gene. The chain is built from TRBV7-8 and TRBJ2-7; D ambiguous. Germline CDR1 is SGHVS and CDR2 is FQNEAQ. Trimming stripped 2 bases from V and 2 bases from J, with 4 bases between. CDR3 length: 12 amino acids. The CDR3 sequence is CASSLSAYEQYF. The CDR3 bases that were read are TGTGCCAGCAGCTTATCGGCCTACGAG.

This clone counts as medium-sized by frequency. The read gets to within 3 residues of the CDR3 end, and the germline J gene fills in the rest. J is TRBJ2-6 and V is TRBV5-6, with unresolved D. Germline V lookup: CDR1 SGHDT, CDR2 YYEEEE. The CDR3 contains 15 residues. The germline V and J ends were trimmed by 1 base and 0 bases, with 5 bases remaining between them. CDR3 DNA, as far as it was read: TGTGCCAGCAGCTTGCGCAGCTCTGGGGCCAACGTC. Translated, it gives CASSLRSSGANV. Given in full, the CDR3 is CASSLRSSGANVLTF.

Note on this clone: The read gets to within 3 residues of the CDR3 end, and the germline J gene fills in the rest. This chain connects TRBV7-9 to TRBJ2-1, with TRBD1 matching over 10 bases. CDR3 length: 14 amino acids. V lost 4 bases to trimming and J lost 8 bases; unmatched junction nucleotides: 5. CDR1 and CDR2 from the germline V gene are SEHNR and FQNEAQ (reference sequence). Incomplete CDR3 DNA: TGTGCCAGCAGCTCCGCCGGGACAGGGGATGAG. This codes for CASSSAGTGDE. The full CDR3 sequence reads CASSSAGTGDEQFF.

Comment on this clone: The read finishes 3 residues shy of the CDR3 end, and the germline J gene is used to complete it. The rearrangement uses TRBV2 and TRBJ2-7, with TRBD2 matching 10 bases. This CDR3 comprises 16 residues. CDR1 is SNHLY and CDR2 is FYNNEI in the germline V gene. V gave up 6 bases and J gave up 2 bases; unmatched junction bases: 10. CDR3 amino acids: CASRGGTSALTYEQYF. The part of the CDR3 DNA that was read is TGTGCCAGCAGGGGCGGGACTAGCGCACTTACCTACGAG.

With respect to this clone: Coverage ceases 3 residues before the CDR3 finishes, and the germline J gene fills in the end. The V gene is TRBV11-3, the J gene TRBJ2-1; 10 bases are shared with TRBD1. The ends lost 5 bases at V and 8 bases at J; junction bases unmatched: 9. This CDR3 spans 15 amino acids. Germline CDR1 SGHNT, CDR2 YENEEA. The chain's CDR3 is CASSDPGQGIDEQFF. The CDR3 bases that were read are TGTGCCAGCAGCGATCCGGGACAGGGGATCGATGAG.

In terms of frequency, this clone is medium-sized. With the read ending 3 residues before the CDR3 end, the germline J gene is used to fill in that end. The chain employs TRBV19 and TRBJ2-1; weak D call: TRBD2 (6 bases). The CDR3 has 13 residues. Germline V CDR1 and CDR2: LNHDA, SQIVND (reference sequence). V lost 2 bases to trimming and J lost 9 bases, with 11 bases between them. CDR3 DNA, as far as it was read: TGTGCCAGTAGTATACCCCTGGGGGGTGAG. This gives the protein CASSIPLGGE. The entire CDR3 sequence reads CASSIPLGGEQFF.

According to its frequency, this clone is medium-sized. CDR3 in amino acids: CAISGQMNTEAFF. Partial CDR3 DNA: TGTGCCATCAGCGGACAGATGAACACTGAA. V gene TRBV10-3 combines with J gene TRBJ1-1; the D gene is possibly TRBD1 (6 bases). With the read ending 3 residues before the CDR3 end, the germline J gene is used to fill in that end. Germline CDR1 and CDR2: ENHRY and SYGVKD. V dropped 6 bases and J dropped 0 bases, with 8 bases sitting between them. The CDR3 is 13 residues long.

Worth noting for this clone: The read is 3 residues too short to cover the CDR3 end, so that end is filled in from the germline J gene. V usage is TRBV6-1 and J usage is TRBJ2-3; 8 bases are shared with TRBD2. CDR1 is MNHNS, CDR2 SASEGT, per germline. This CDR3 has 15 residues. V dropped 2 bases and J dropped 1; count of bases not matched to a gene: 2. Partial CDR3 DNA: TGTGCCAGCAGTGAACCCGGGGGGGGCACAGATACG. It translates to CASSEPGGGTDT. The whole CDR3 sequence is CASSEPGGGTDTQYF.

According to its frequency, this clone is medium-sized. The CDR3 end is not reached by the read, which stops 3 residues before it; the germline J gene fills it in. The chain uses TRBV12-3 or TRBV12-4 and TRBJ2-7; perhaps TRBD1 as D (6 bases). Trimming cost V 5 bases and J 2 bases, with 10 bases left between them. The CDR3 is 13 amino acids. The part of the CDR3 DNA that was read is TGTGCCAGCAGTCCAGGGGTCCCCTACGAG. It codes for CASSPGVPYE. In full, the CDR3 reads CASSPGVPYEQYF.

A remark on this clone: Read sequence stops 3 residues before the CDR3 end, and the germline J gene provides the missing end. The chain combines TRBV19 with TRBJ2-1, with D possibly matching TRBD2 (6 bases). The CDR3 length is 15 residues. Trimming stripped 3 bases from V and 4 bases from J, with 13 bases between. Per the germline V gene, CDR1 is LNHDA and CDR2 is SQIVND (reference sequence). CDR3 DNA, as far as it was read: TGTGCCAGTAGTATTACGGGCGGGGTTTACAATGAG. Its translation: CASSITGGVYNE. The whole CDR3 protein is CASSITGGVYNEQFF.

Frequency places this clone as medium-sized. CDR3 sequence: CASAGETQYF. The sequenced CDR3 bases are TGTGCCAGCGCCGGGGAGACC. The genes are TRBV2 and TRBJ2-5; no reliable D call. The read halts 3 residues ahead of the CDR3 end, with the missing end drawn from the germline J gene. CDR1 is SNHLY, CDR2 FYNNEI, per germline. V lost 8 bases, J lost 5 bases, and 6 bases lay in between. The CDR3 extends over 10 amino acids.

Frequency places this clone as medium-sized. The DNA ends 3 residues before the CDR3 does, and the rest of the CDR3 is filled in from the germline J gene. The chain carries TRBV4-1 and TRBJ1-1, with TRBD1 as a possible D gene (6 bases). Germline-derived CDR1 and CDR2 are MGHRA and YSYEKL. V shed 2 bases and J shed 0 bases, with 13 bases lying between them. CDR3 size: 16 residues. The CDR3 region is CASSQRTGWMNTEAFF. CDR3 DNA, as far as it was read: TGCGCCAGCAGCCAACGTACAGGGTGGATGAACACTGAA.

A note on this clone: The CDR3 end lies 3 residues beyond the end of the read and is filled in from the germline J gene. The chain is built from TRBV2 and TRBJ2-7, with 12 bases fitting TRBD2. The V segment lost 6 bases and the J segment 4 bases; nucleotides outside the gene matches: 7. In germline, CDR1 is SNHLY, CDR2 FYNNEI. This CDR3 has 15 residues. CDR3 protein: CASRALAGGIYEQYF. Partial CDR3 DNA: TGTGCCAGCAGGGCCCTAGCGGGAGGGATATACGAG.

In regard to this clone: The read is 3 residues too short to cover the CDR3 end, so that end is filled in from the germline J gene. This sequence joins TRBV20-1 and TRBJ2-1; 7 nucleotides match TRBD2. The J segment lost 0 bases and the V segment lost 5 bases, leaving 4 bases of the junction unmatched. The CDR3 contains 14 residues. Germline V gene data show CDR1 as DFQATT and CDR2 as SNEGSKA (reference sequence). The CDR3 bases that were read are TGCAGTGCTGAGCGGGGTAGCTCCTACAATGAG. It translates to CSAERGSSYNE. The complete CDR3 sequence is CSAERGSSYNEQFF.

With regard to this clone: The read terminates 3 residues ahead of where the CDR3 ends, so the germline J gene completes it. This chain connects TRBV5-6 to TRBJ1-4; D may be TRBD1 (5 bases). Germline V CDR1 and CDR2: SGHDT, YYEEEE. This CDR3 has 14 amino acids. Trimming left V 4 bases short and J 2 bases short, with 9 bases between. Here the CDR3 reads CASSPGFTNEKLFF. CDR3 DNA (partial): TGTGCCAGCAGCCCAGGGTTCACTAATGAAAAA.

With respect to this clone: From the germline J gene comes the end of the CDR3, since the read stops 3 residues before it. The chain has TRBV30 and TRBJ1-1, with unresolved D. Germline V gives CDR1 GTSNPN, CDR2 SVGIG (reference sequence). This CDR3 region has 13 residues. CDR3 in amino acids: CAWGPSLQETAFF. CDR3 bases read: TGTGCCTGGGGCCCCTCCCTCCAGGAGACC.

In the case of this clone: The sequence runs out 3 residues before the end of the CDR3; the remainder is reconstructed from the germline J gene. The chain has TRBV5-1 and TRBJ2-5; TRBD1 matches at 7 bases. There are 15 residues in the CDR3. Germline loops: CDR1 SGHRS, CDR2 YFSETQ. V shed 3 bases and J 0 bases; nucleotides not matched to a gene: 5. The CDR3 bases that were read are TGCGCCAGCAGCTCCCCGGACAGGAACCAAGAGACC. It yields the protein CASSSPDRNQET. The entire CDR3 reads CASSSPDRNQETQYF.

This clone is classed as medium-sized (0.01 to 0.1%) by frequency. From the germline J gene comes the end of the CDR3, since the read stops 3 residues before it. The chain carries TRBV6-1 and TRBJ1-1; no definite D call. Germline V gene data show CDR1 as MNHNS and CDR2 as SASEGT. Trimming removed 4 bases at V and 1 base at J, with 10 bases between. This CDR3 has 14 amino acids. Incomplete CDR3 DNA: TGTGCCAGCAGTGGAAAGCTAACGAACACTGAA. It translates to CASSGKLTNTE. The full CDR3 reads CASSGKLTNTEAFF.

A note on this clone: The read is 3 residues too short to cover the CDR3 end, so that end is filled in from the germline J gene. The chain recombines TRBV14 with TRBJ2-1, with a weak D call TRBD2 (5 bases). The CDR3 length is 15 residues. V was clipped by 4 bases and J by 3 bases, with 13 bases between them. Germline V gene sequence: CDR1 SGHDN, CDR2 FVKESK. CDR3 DNA, as far as it was read: TGTGCCAGCAGCCCTCTACTAGGGAACTACAATGAG. It is translated as CASSPLLGNYNE. The whole CDR3 region reads CASSPLLGNYNEQFF.

Points on this clone: From the germline J gene comes the end of the CDR3, since the read stops 3 residues before it. This sequence joins TRBV20-1 and TRBJ2-1, with D possibly being TRBD1 (5 bases). CDR3 size: 15 residues. Germline loops: CDR1 DFQATT, CDR2 SNEGSKA (reference sequence). The germline V and J ends were trimmed by 7 bases and 0 bases, with 16 bases remaining between them. The DNA read from the CDR3 is TGCAGTGTCTCACAGGCTACAGTCTCCTACAATGAG. This translates into CSVSQATVSYNE. The complete CDR3 sequence is CSVSQATVSYNEQFF.

Turning to this clone: The read is 3 residues too short to cover the CDR3 end, so that end is filled in from the germline J gene. This chain uses TRBV18 with TRBJ2-2, with D maybe TRBD2 (5 bases). Germline V CDR1 and CDR2: KGHSH, LQKENI. Trimming removed 0 bases from V and 2 bases from J, with 7 bases in between. CDR3 length equals 15 residues. Partial CDR3 DNA: TGTGCCAGCTCACCACCCTCTAGCAACACCGGGGAG. Protein sequence: CASSPPSSNTGE. The entire CDR3 sequence reads CASSPPSSNTGELFF.

About this clone: Mismatch with germline at one junction end may stem from a read error. The read is 3 residues too short to cover the CDR3 end, so that end is filled in from the germline J gene. The gene calls are TRBV5-1 and TRBJ2-7; 7 bases match TRBD1. The CDR3 length is 16 residues. Germline V gene data show CDR1 as SGHRS and CDR2 as YFSETQ. The DNA read from the CDR3 is TGCGCCAGCAACTTGGGATTGGGACAGCCTTCCTACGAG. Translating it yields CASNLGLGQPSYE. The whole CDR3 region reads CASNLGLGQPSYEQYF.